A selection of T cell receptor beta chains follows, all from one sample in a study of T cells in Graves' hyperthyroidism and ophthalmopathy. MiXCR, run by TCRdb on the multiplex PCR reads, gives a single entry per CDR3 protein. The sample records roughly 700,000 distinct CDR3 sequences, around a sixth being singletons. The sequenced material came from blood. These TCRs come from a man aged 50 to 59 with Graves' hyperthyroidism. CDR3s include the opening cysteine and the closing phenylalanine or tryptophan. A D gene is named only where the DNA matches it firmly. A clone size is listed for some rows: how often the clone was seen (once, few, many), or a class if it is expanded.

CASSLRGDNEQFF	TRBV3-1	TRBJ2-1	.	few
CASSDDLAGGPDEQFF	TRBV10-1	TRBJ2-1	TRBD2	many
CASSLQSLGEKLFF	TRBV7-8	TRBJ1-4	.	.
CAISEKDRGAYEQYF	TRBV10-3	TRBJ2-7	TRBD1	many
CASSSGRKNTEAFF	TRBV7-9	TRBJ1-1	.	.
CATSDPRGGPDTGELFF	TRBV24-1	TRBJ2-2	.	many
CASSIPGLAGGLNSYEQYF	TRBV28	TRBJ2-7	TRBD2	many
CASSQDEGANEKLFF	TRBV4-3	TRBJ1-4	TRBD1	.
CASSRNGNRGNSPLHF	TRBV19	TRBJ1-6	TRBD1	.
CASSDRDRGPGAFF	TRBV3-1	TRBJ1-1	TRBD1	.
CASSHPVATGTIGEQYF	TRBV16	TRBJ2-7	TRBD1	few
CASSPRTGGVGTEAFF	TRBV7-9	TRBJ1-1	TRBD1	.
CASSLNGLNEQFF	TRBV11-2	TRBJ2-1	.	many
CSARSSGRRADTQYF	TRBV20-1	TRBJ2-3	TRBD2	many
CASGRQGERADTQYF	TRBV5-1	TRBJ2-3	TRBD1	few
CASRTSWREANNEQFF	TRBV28	TRBJ2-1	TRBD2	.
CASSEGLAGLGDEQFF	TRBV2	TRBJ2-1	TRBD2	.
CSVDVVDDIQYF	TRBV29-1	TRBJ2-4	.	few
CASSFYSRGDEQYF	TRBV27	TRBJ2-7	.	many
CASSFTSEEGSSYNEQFF	TRBV11-2	TRBJ2-1	TRBD2	many
CASSGANEQFF	TRBV5-1	TRBJ2-1	.	.
CASRTGPGKGSPLHF	TRBV5-5	TRBJ1-6	.	.
CATSRPNLGLAGYNEQFF	TRBV15	TRBJ2-1	TRBD2	many
CAWRAGLAVREGQYF	TRBV30	TRBJ2-7	TRBD2	many
CASSYTRGLTPYEQYF	TRBV6-2/TRBV6-3	TRBJ2-7	TRBD1	.
CASSFPSPSGANVLTF	TRBV28	TRBJ2-6	.	many
CASSRTGGGEQYF	TRBV11-2	TRBJ2-7	.	many
CASSLRIQYTRPGELFF	TRBV7-9	TRBJ2-2	.	few
CASSLFATAPSYEQYF	TRBV5-1	TRBJ2-7	.	many
CASSTPTDAKNIQYF	TRBV7-9	TRBJ2-4	.	few
CASSKRLTNNEQFF	TRBV12-3/TRBV12-4	TRBJ2-1	.	.
CASSFAGGHVGQYF	TRBV28	TRBJ2-7	TRBD2	many
CASSEEPGQGNYGYTF	TRBV28	TRBJ1-2	TRBD1	.
CASSLGYGGPETGELFF	TRBV11-2	TRBJ2-2	.	.
CSAISGDTQYF	TRBV20-1	TRBJ2-3	.	many
CASIGRDSGTSTDTQYF	TRBV19	TRBJ2-3	TRBD2	.
CASRGTGRDEQYF	TRBV6-1	TRBJ2-7	.	few
CATSEARGNEAFF	TRBV24-1	TRBJ1-1	.	medium-sized
CASSLAGTSGLDTQYF	TRBV7-2	TRBJ2-3	TRBD2	many
CASSYFGGRQETQYF	TRBV6-2/TRBV6-3	TRBJ2-5	TRBD2	many
CASSPSGAGPGYGYTF	TRBV4-1	TRBJ1-2	.	.
CASSSDRGVSGYTF	TRBV28	TRBJ1-2	TRBD1	many
CASSQRGGPYEQYF	TRBV14	TRBJ2-7	TRBD2	many
CASSVDRADGYTF	TRBV25-1	TRBJ1-2	TRBD1	few
CASSLGTRSSYEQYF	TRBV28	TRBJ2-7	.	many
CASRTNTGMTNEKLFF	TRBV25-1	TRBJ1-4	.	few
CESSGTSGSGREQFF	TRBV6-1	TRBJ2-1	TRBD2	.
CASSQVTGGAGETQYF	TRBV4-1	TRBJ2-5	TRBD1	.
CATGGQVNTEAFF	TRBV2	TRBJ1-1	TRBD1	.
CASSPGQYGTDTQYF	TRBV18	TRBJ2-3	.	many